A selection of T cell receptor beta chains follows, all from one sample in a study of cytomegalovirus exposure and HLA in healthy donors. Clones were read by immunoSEQ multiplex PCR, and TCRdb kept only the in-frame ones, dropping some. The sample holds roughly 150,000 clones; about nine tenths are singletons and the top ten take about a tenth. The sequenced sample consisted of PBMCs. The receptors were gathered from a woman under 30 in good health and CMV-seropositive. The CDR3 runs from the conserved cysteine through the conserved F or W. The D gene is left open where the match is weak. Clone size is stated in some rows and not others, as once, few, many or a class when expanded.

TRBV15	.	.	TRBJ2-5	CATSRATILRGRETQYF	TGTGCCACCAGCAGAGCCACGATACTCAGGGGCCGCGAGACCCAGTACTTC
TRBV9	.	.	TRBJ2-7	CASSVDSVSYEQYF	TGTGCCAGCAGCGTAGACAGTGTGTCATACGAGCAGTACTTC
TRBV6-6	TRBD2	.	TRBJ2-3	CASTPSGRDTQYF	TGTGCCAGCACTCCCAGCGGGAGGGATACGCAGTATTTT
TRBV28	TRBD1	.	TRBJ2-1	CASSSTGANEQFF	TGTGCCAGCAGTTCAACAGGGGCCAATGAGCAGTTCTTC
TRBV6-1	TRBD2	.	TRBJ2-7	CASSEGAGGSSYEQYF	TGTGCCAGCAGTGAAGGTGCGGGAGGTTCTTCCTACGAGCAGTACTTC
TRBV4-2	TRBD2	.	TRBJ2-1	CASSRVLAGDGEQFF	TGTGCCAGCAGCCGAGTACTAGCGGGAGATGGTGAGCAGTTCTTC
TRBV9	TRBD2	.	TRBJ2-1	CASSALAGLTYNEQFF	TGTGCCAGCAGCGCCCTAGCGGGCCTGACCTACAATGAGCAGTTCTTC
TRBV4-1	TRBD1	.	TRBJ2-7	CASSPNRGSYEQYF	TGCGCCAGCAGCCCAAACAGGGGCTCCTACGAGCAGTACTTC
TRBV29-1	TRBD1	few	TRBJ1-1	CSVMTGTEAFF	TGCAGCGTCATGACAGGGACTGAAGCTTTCTTT
TRBV10-2	.	few	TRBJ1-1	CASSSRGGEGTEAFF	TGCGCCAGCAGTAGTCGGGGGGGCGAAGGCACTGAAGCTTTCTTT
TRBV28	TRBD1	.	TRBJ2-7	CASSPRTGSYEQYF	TGTGCCAGCAGCCCTCGGACAGGGTCGTACGAGCAGTACTTC
TRBV4-1	TRBD1	.	TRBJ2-7	CASSQAGGSSYEQYF	TGCGCCAGCAGCCAGGCAGGGGGCTCCTCCTACGAGCAGTACTTC
TRBV7-2	TRBD1	.	TRBJ2-3	CASSLVGDRGDTQYF	TGTGCCAGCAGCTTAGTTGGGGACAGGGGTGATACGCAGTATTTT
TRBV6-5	.	.	TRBJ1-5	CASSYSSARDQPQHF	TGTGCCAGCAGTTACTCGTCAGCACGGGATCAGCCCCAGCATTTT
TRBV5-1	TRBD2	.	TRBJ2-1	CASTQLAGSYNEQFF	TGCGCCAGCACCCAACTAGCGGGAAGCTACAATGAGCAGTTCTTC
TRBV11-3	.	.	TRBJ2-2	CASSPRSPGELFF	TGTGCCAGCAGCCCTAGGAGTCCCGGGGAGCTGTTTTTT
TRBV30	TRBD2	few	TRBJ2-1	CAWSVIAGGYNEQFF	TGTGCCTGGAGTGTAATAGCGGGAGGGTACAATGAGCAGTTCTTC
TRBV13	.	.	TRBJ2-7	CASSLHGALYEQYF	TGTGCCAGCAGCTTACATGGGGCTCTCTACGAGCAGTACTTC
TRBV5-1	TRBD2	.	TRBJ2-1	CASRAGTLLNEQFF	TGCGCCAGCAGAGCGGGAACCCTTCTCAATGAGCAGTTCTTC
TRBV7-9	.	.	TRBJ1-4	CASSPGYRENPTNEKLFF	TGTGCCAGCAGTCCAGGTTACAGGGAGAATCCGACTAATGAAAAACTGTTTTTT
TRBV11-3	TRBD2	.	TRBJ2-7	CASSATSGRALYEQYF	TGTGCCAGCAGCGCCACTAGCGGGAGAGCACTATACGAGCAGTACTTC
TRBV7-3	.	.	TRBJ1-2	CASSLPGGYTF	TGTGCCAGCAGCCTCCCGGGTGGCTACACCTTC
TRBV30	TRBD1	.	TRBJ2-6	CAWSGTGGANVLTF	TGTGCCTGGAGTGGGACAGGGGGTGCCAACGTCCTGACTTTC
TRBV12-5	.	.	TRBJ2-1	CASGFLYNEQFF	TGTGCTAGTGGTTTCCTCTACAATGAGCAGTTCTTC
TRBV7-7	TRBD1	.	TRBJ2-5	CASSRDRVKTQYF	TGTGCTAGCAGCCGGGACAGGGTGAAGACCCAGTACTTC
TRBV6-1	TRBD2	.	TRBJ2-5	CAGGTTQETQYF	TGTGCCGGGGGGACTACCCAAGAGACCCAGTACTTC
TRBV7-9	TRBD2	.	TRBJ2-3	CASSSAGADTQYF	TGTGCCAGCAGCTCCGCGGGAGCAGATACGCAGTATTTT
TRBV6-4	TRBD2	few	TRBJ2-7	CASSFRTSGRTTYEQYF	TGTGCCAGCAGTTTCCGGACTAGCGGGCGGACTACCTACGAGCAGTACTTC
TRBV10-2	.	few	TRBJ1-3	CASSEVAGPGNTIYF	TGCGCCAGCAGTGAGGTCGCGGGACCGGGAAACACCATATATTTT
TRBV19	TRBD1	.	TRBJ1-1	CASSLYRGLAFF	TGTGCCAGTAGTTTATACAGGGGGCTCGCTTTCTTT
TRBV5-1	.	.	TRBJ2-7	CASSLGGQTYEQYF	TGCGCCAGCAGCTTGGGTGGACAGACCTACGAGCAGTACTTC
TRBV2	.	.	TRBJ1-3	CASSEHSNSGNTIYF	TGTGCCAGCAGTGAGCACAGCAACTCTGGAAACACCATATATTTT
TRBV5-1	TRBD2	.	TRBJ2-7	CASGRLAGDEQYF	TGCGCCAGCGGGAGACTAGCGGGAGACGAGCAGTACTTC
TRBV19	TRBD1	.	TRBJ1-5	CASSTNRGNQPQHF	TGTGCCAGTAGTACCAACAGGGGAAATCAGCCCCAGCATTTT
TRBV4-1	TRBD1	.	TRBJ1-1	CASSQDTGVGGLNTEAFF	TGCGCCAGCAGCCAAGATACAGGGGTCGGCGGATTAAACACTGAAGCTTTCTTT
TRBV6-5	TRBD1	.	TRBJ1-1	CATMSGTGVYFFF	TGTGCCACAATGTCCGGGACAGGGGTGTATTTTTTCTTT
TRBV28	.	once	TRBJ2-7	CASSLRRGLYF	TGTGCCAGCAGTTTAAGGAGAGGGCTGTACTTC
TRBV2	TRBD1	.	TRBJ1-5	CASSGQGPPQHF	TGTGCCAGCAGCGGACAGGGCCCGCCCCAGCATTTT
TRBV7-3	TRBD2	.	TRBJ2-1	CASSPRLRTSGRAFEQFF	TGTGCCAGCAGCCCCCGATTGCGGACTAGCGGGAGGGCGTTTGAGCAGTTCTTC
TRBV4-1	TRBD2	.	TRBJ2-7	CASSLLAGEAPYEQYF	TGCGCCAGCAGCCTCCTAGCGGGAGAAGCCCCCTACGAGCAGTACTTC
TRBV2	.	.	TRBJ2-7	CASRETGQRYEQYF	TGTGCCAGCAGGGAAACTGGACAGCGCTACGAGCAGTACTTC
TRBV7-6	.	.	TRBJ2-7	CASSPSHAESSYEQYF	TGTGCCAGCAGTCCCAGTCACGCGGAGAGCTCCTACGAGCAGTACTTC
TRBV28	.	.	TRBJ2-5	CASSTPGHGPETQYF	TGTGCCAGCAGTACGCCGGGACATGGGCCAGAGACCCAGTACTTC
TRBV10-3	.	.	TRBJ2-7	CAISEYRESYEQYF	TGTGCCATCAGTGAGTACAGGGAGTCCTACGAGCAGTACTTC
TRBV27	TRBD1	.	TRBJ2-7	CASSSYIRGISYEQYF	TGTGCCAGCAGTTCATACATCAGGGGGATCTCCTACGAGCAGTACTTC
TRBV7-9	TRBD2	.	TRBJ2-1	CASLPLGLALLYNEQFF	TGTGCCAGCCTTCCTCTCGGACTAGCGCTATTATACAATGAGCAGTTCTTC